The TCR beta chain described here comes from a study of blood T cell repertoires in COVID-19 (dated by TCRdb to 2020 to 2022). Regarding the research as a whole: Samples from collaborators originated in the United States, Italy and Spain and spanned both the acute and convalescent phases of COVID-19. The prospective study material was composed of cDNA or gDNA derived from T cells, B-cell-depleted T cells, or PBMCs. The sample metadata nearly always contained a de-identified subject ID, COVID-19 status, age in years and sex. Deeply sampled blood TCRbeta repertoires from subjects exposed to, actively infected with, or recovered from COVID-19 were included in the dataset. Samples came from the ongoing ImmuneRACE study (first 160 participants) plus 1,254 subjects from 6 global collaborators. Where available, HLA class I and class II types were obtained from metadata supplied by the sample provider rather than from assay-based typing. The repertoires were released in a freely available public database intended as a resource for research on the immune response to SARS-CoV-2. Study-wide conclusions, independent of this receptor: How much clinical and demographic metadata was included differed by source and by participant, and the metadata was provided uncurated.

Collaborating institutions collected whole blood in K2EDTA tubes following their own protocols. For TCRbeta analysis, collaborators shipped samples in one of three forms: frozen whole blood, isolated PBMCs, or DNA extracted from either of those sample types. Regarding this clone: The antigen it binds to is not known. No base qualities exist here, and no much larger clone lies one base off it.

TCRbeta CDR3 regions were amplified from genomic DNA by means of the immunoSEQ Assay, a bias-controlled multiplex PCR. The source study handled its data this way. Within the assay, amplification of reference gene primers was used to estimate how many nucleated cells each sample contained. To quantify the absolute abundance of each unique TCRbeta CDR3 rearrangement, sequence reads were collapsed and filtered. For each sample, productive Simpson clonality was calculated by taking the square root of Simpson's diversity index across productive rearrangements. TCRdb carries this immuneACCESS record with in-frame sequences only. Its versions omit some clonotypes, under half of them owing to an unresolved V gene in the studies checked, with the rest unexplained. That table gives V, J and clone size, and the DNA gave D and trimming. This sample gives some 13,000 clones in total; 65% to 90% of them show up just once. In total, the top ten clones hold roughly half of the sample.

Taken from the germline V gene, the CDR1 and CDR2 loops are SQVTM and ANQGSEA. At the junction V is shortened by 8 bases and J by 4 bases, with 20 bases in between. The CDR3 spans 14 residues, from the cysteine through the phenylalanine. Here the CDR3 DNA is all that survives: 42 bases in frame from base 1. The sequencing input was peripheral blood. This chain is built from TRBV29-1 and TRBJ2-5, with a tentative D gene TRBD2 over 7 matching bases. The receptor was isolated from an elderly man with acute or convalescent COVID-19. The DNA sequence reads TGCAGCTTTAAAGGCGGGGGCCCTTTAGAGACCCAGTACTTC. Its protein product is CSFKGGGPLETQYF. Reference TRBV29-1 and TRBJ2-5 proteins supply the regions before and after the CDR3; the full variable domain is: SAVISQKPSRDICQRGTSLTIQCQVDSQVTMMFWYRQQPGQSLTLIATANQGSEATYESGFVIDKFPISRPNLTFSTLTVSNMSPEDSSIYLCSFKGGGPLETQYFGPGTRLLVL.